A selection of T cell receptor beta chains follows, all from one sample in a study of tumor and adjacent non-tumor tissue in lung cancer. TCRdb processed the multiplex PCR reads anew with MiXCR; each CDR3 protein has one entry. This table has about 85,000 distinct CDR3 sequences, around 65% appearing once. Sequencing was done on a sample of lung tumor tissue. Every receptor here comes from a man aged 70-80 years with non-small cell lung cancer. The CDR3 runs from the conserved cysteine through the conserved F or W. The D gene is left open where the match is weak. Size is stated for part of the rows, as once, few or many counts, or as a class when the clone is expanded.

d_gene	v_gene	j_gene	abundance	CDR3nt	CDR3aa
TRBD2	TRBV5-1	TRBJ2-3	NA	TGCGCCAGCAACCGACTAGCGGGGAACACAGATACGCAGTATTTT	CASNRLAGNTDTQYF
NA	TRBV11-2	TRBJ2-7	NA	TGTGCCAGCAGCCTCTCGGAGCCAGATTCCTACGAGCAGTACTTC	CASSLSEPDSYEQYF
TRBD1	TRBV5-1	TRBJ1-2	NA	TGCGCCAGCAGCTCCGGACAGGGGCATATCTGTGGCTACACCTTC	CASSSGQGHICGYTF
NA	TRBV5-1	TRBJ2-7	few	TGCGCCAGCAGCTTAAACAGGGACTCCTACGAGCAGTACTTC	CASSLNRDSYEQYF
NA	TRBV4-1	TRBJ2-2	NA	TGCGCCAGCAGCTCGTACCAGGGGCGCCGGGACGCCGGGGAGCTGTTCTTT	CASSSYQGRRDAGELFF
NA	TRBV6-1	TRBJ2-7	NA	TGTGTCAGCAGTGAAGGTGGCAGGGCCTCCTACGAGCAGTACTTC	CVSSEGGRASYEQYF
NA	TRBV6-5	TRBJ1-2	many	TGTGCCAGCAGTCCCGGGACGGCTATGAGCTACACCTTC	CASSPGTAMSYTF
NA	TRBV12-3/TRBV12-4	TRBJ2-6	once	TGTGCCAGCGGCCCGACGACCAGCCTGAAACCGACTTTC	CASGPTTSLKPTF
NA	TRBV2	TRBJ2-7	NA	TGTACCATTACGCTCCTCTACGAGCAGTACTTC	CTITLLYEQYF
NA	TRBV11-2	TRBJ2-7	NA	TGTGCCAGCAGCCAGATGACTAACGGGTACGAGCAGTACTTC	CASSQMTNGYEQYF
TRBD1	TRBV11-2	TRBJ1-5	NA	TGTGCCAACAGCTTTTCAAGGGACAGTCGGCAGCCCCAGCATTTT	CANSFSRDSRQPQHF
NA	TRBV30	TRBJ2-2	few	TGTGCGGTAAAGAGGGGCACCGGGGAGCTGTTTTTT	CAVKRGTGELFF
NA	TRBV11-2	TRBJ1-6	medium-sized	TGTGCCAGCAGCTCCCCCCGGGACGGAAATTCACCCCTCCACTTT	CASSSPRDGNSPLHF
NA	TRBV12-3/TRBV12-4	TRBJ2-1	large	TGTGCCAGCAGGCAAGGGGTCGGACTGTTCTTC	CASRQGVGLFF
NA	TRBV7-8	TRBJ2-7	many	TGTGCCAGCAGCTTAGTTGGCCACAGCTACGAGCAGTACTTC	CASSLVGHSYEQYF
TRBD1	TRBV14	TRBJ1-4	few	TGTGCCAGCAGCCAAGGGGACAGGGGTACTGAAAAACTGTTTTTT	CASSQGDRGTEKLFF
TRBD1	TRBV10-3	TRBJ2-5	NA	TGTGCCCGGGGGAGGAGGGACAGGGGTTGGGAGACCCAGTACTTC	CARGRRDRGWETQYF
NA	TRBV11-3	TRBJ1-6	NA	TGTGCCAGCAGTCCTCGACGGCACGTACTGGATAATTCACCCCTCCACTTT	CASSPRRHVLDNSPLHF
NA	TRBV11-2	TRBJ2-2	NA	TGTGCCGGCAGCTCACAAGCGGTTGCGACCGGGGAGCTGTTTTTT	CAGSSQAVATGELFF
TRBD1	TRBV6-5	TRBJ1-2	NA	TGTGCCAGCAGACTCGGGACAGGGGCTCCGATCGGCAATGGCTACACCTTC	CASRLGTGAPIGNGYTF
NA	TRBV7-9	TRBJ2-6	NA	TGTGCCAACAGCTTCCTCGCTACTAACGGGGCCAACGTCCTAACTTTC	CANSFLATNGANVLTF
NA	TRBV5-1	TRBJ2-3	many	TGCGCCAGCAGTGAGAAGAATACGCAGTATTTT	CASSEKNTQYF
NA	TRBV7-9	TRBJ2-5	NA	TGTGCCAGCAGCTTAGCCACGAGGGGCCAAGGGACCCAGTACTTC	CASSLATRGQGTQYF